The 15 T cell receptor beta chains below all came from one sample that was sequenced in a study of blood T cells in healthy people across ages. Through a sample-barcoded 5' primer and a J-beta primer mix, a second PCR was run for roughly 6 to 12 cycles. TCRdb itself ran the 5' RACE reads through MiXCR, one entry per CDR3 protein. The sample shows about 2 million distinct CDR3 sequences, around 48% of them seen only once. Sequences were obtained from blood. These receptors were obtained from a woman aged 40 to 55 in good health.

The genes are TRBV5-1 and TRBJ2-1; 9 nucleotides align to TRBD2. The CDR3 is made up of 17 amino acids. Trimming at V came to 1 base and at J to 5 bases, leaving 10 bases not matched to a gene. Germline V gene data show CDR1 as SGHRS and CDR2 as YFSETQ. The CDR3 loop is CASSLFPAGGGNNEQFF. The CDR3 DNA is TGCGCCAGCAGCTTGTTCCCAGCGGGGGGCGGGAACAATGAGCAGTTCTTC.

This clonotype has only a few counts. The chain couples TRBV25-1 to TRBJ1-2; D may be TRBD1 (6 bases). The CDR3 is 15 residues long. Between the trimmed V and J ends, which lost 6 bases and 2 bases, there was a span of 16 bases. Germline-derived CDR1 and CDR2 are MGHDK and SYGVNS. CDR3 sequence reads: CASRAQGRLNYGYTF. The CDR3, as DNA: TGTGCCAGCAGGGCACAGGGTAGACTGAACTATGGCTACACCTTC.

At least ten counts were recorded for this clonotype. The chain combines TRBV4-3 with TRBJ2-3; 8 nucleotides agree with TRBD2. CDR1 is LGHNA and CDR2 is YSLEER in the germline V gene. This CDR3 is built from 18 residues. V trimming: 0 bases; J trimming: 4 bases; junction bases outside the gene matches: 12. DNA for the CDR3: TGCGCCAGCAGCCAAGAATTAACGGGGGGGCGGGGGGCAGATACGCAGTATTTT. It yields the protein CASSQELTGGRGADTQYF.

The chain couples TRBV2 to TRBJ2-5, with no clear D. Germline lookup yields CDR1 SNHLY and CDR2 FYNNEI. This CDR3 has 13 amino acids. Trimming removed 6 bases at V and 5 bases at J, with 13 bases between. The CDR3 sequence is CASRFQAWETQYF. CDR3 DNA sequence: TGTGCCAGCAGATTCCAAGCATGGGAGACCCAGTACTTC.

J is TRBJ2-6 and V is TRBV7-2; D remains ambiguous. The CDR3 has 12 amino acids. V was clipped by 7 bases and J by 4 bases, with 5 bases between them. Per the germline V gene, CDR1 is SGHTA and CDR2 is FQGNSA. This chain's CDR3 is CASTRGANVLTF. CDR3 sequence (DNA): TGTGCCAGCACCCGAGGGGCCAACGTCCTGACTTTC. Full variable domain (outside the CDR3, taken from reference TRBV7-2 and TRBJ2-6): GAGVSQSPSNKVTEKGKDVELRCDPISGHTALYWYRQSLGQGLEFLIYFQGNSAPDKSGLPSDRFSAERTGGSVSTLTIQRTQQEDSAVYLCASTRGANVLTFGAGSRLTVL.

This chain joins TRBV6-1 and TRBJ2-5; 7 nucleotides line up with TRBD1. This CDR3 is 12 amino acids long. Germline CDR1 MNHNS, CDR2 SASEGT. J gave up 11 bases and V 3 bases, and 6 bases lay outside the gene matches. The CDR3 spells CASSETGNEQYF. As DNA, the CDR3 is TGTGCCAGCAGTGAGACAGGGAATGAGCAGTACTTC.

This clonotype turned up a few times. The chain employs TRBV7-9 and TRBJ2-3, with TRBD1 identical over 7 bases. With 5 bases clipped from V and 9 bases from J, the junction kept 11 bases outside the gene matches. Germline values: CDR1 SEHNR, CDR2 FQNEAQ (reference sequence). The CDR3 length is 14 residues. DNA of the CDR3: TGTGCCAGCAGCGAACCGCCGGGACAGCCAACGCAGTATTTT. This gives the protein CASSEPPGQPTQYF.

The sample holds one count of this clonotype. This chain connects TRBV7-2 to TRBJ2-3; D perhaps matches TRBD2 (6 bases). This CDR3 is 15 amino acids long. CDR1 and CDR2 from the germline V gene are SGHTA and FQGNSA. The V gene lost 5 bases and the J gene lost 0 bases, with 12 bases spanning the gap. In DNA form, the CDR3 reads TGTGCCAGCAGCCGACCTAGCGCTAGCACAGATACGCAGTATTTT. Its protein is CASSRPSASTDTQYF.

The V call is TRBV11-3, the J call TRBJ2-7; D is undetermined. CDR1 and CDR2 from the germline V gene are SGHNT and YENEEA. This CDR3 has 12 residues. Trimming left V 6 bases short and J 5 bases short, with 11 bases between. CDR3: CASSDSDDEQYF. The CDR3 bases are TGTGCCAGCAGTGACTCAGACGACGAGCAGTACTTC.

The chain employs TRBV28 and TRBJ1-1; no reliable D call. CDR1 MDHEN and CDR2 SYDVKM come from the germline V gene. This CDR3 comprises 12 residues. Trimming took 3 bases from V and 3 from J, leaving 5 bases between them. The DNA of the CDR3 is TGTGCCAGCAGTTTTAGCCACACTGAAGCTTTCTTT. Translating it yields CASSFSHTEAFF.

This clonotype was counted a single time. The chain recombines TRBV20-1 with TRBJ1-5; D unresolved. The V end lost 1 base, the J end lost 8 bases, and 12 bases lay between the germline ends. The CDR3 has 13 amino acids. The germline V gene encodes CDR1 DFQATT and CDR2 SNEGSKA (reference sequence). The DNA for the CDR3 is TGCAGTGCTAGAGCCTCATTTTATGAGCCCCAGCATTTT. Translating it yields CSARASFYEPQHF.

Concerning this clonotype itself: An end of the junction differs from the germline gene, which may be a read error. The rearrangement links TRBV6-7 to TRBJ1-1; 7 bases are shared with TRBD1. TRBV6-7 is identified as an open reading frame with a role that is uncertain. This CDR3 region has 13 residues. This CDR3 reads CAGSTGVATEAFF. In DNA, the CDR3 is TGTGCCGGCAGCACAGGGGTAGCCACTGAAGCTTTCTTT.

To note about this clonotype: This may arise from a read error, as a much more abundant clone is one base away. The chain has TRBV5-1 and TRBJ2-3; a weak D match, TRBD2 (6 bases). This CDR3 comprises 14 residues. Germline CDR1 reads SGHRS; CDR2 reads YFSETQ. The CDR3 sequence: CASIGGSSTGTQYF. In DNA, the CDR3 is TGCGCCAGCATTGGGGGGAGCAGCACAGGTACGCAGTATTTT.

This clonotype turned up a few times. Written as DNA, the CDR3 is TGTGCCAGCAGGCAAGATACCTCAGGGGGAATCTACGAGCAGTACTTC. Translating gives CASRQDTSGGIYEQYF. J is TRBJ2-7 and V is TRBV5-6, with TRBD1 matching over 7 bases. There are 16 residues in the CDR3. Germline V gene lookup returns CDR1 SGHDT and CDR2 YYEEEE. V shed 5 bases, J shed 3 bases, and the junction held 14 bases outside the gene matches.

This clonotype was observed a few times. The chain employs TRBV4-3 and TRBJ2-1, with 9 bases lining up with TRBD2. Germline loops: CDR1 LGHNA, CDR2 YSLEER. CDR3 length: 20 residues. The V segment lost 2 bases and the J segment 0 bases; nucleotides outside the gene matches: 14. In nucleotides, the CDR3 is TGCGCCAGCAGCCAACTAGCGGGGAAAACCTATAAGAGCTCCTACAATGAGCAGTTCTTC. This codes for CASSQLAGKTYKSSYNEQFF.